This entry lists 10 T cell receptor beta chains sequenced from one sample in a study. One entry per CDR3 protein, called by TCRdb with MiXCR from the RT-PCR reads. The sample carries almost 700,000 distinct CDR3 sequences, 13% to 15% recorded once. The specimen sequenced was memory CD4+ T cells from blood. These TCRs come from a female donor in good health, serving as a healthy control.

In its sample, this clonotype was seen many times. The chain is built from TRBV20-1 and TRBJ2-7; 14 bases map to TRBD2. Germline lookup yields CDR1 DFQATT and CDR2 SNEGSKA (reference sequence). Losses at the gene ends were 4 bases for V and 5 bases for J; bases not matched to a gene: 4. This CDR3 has 14 residues. CDR3 residues: CSAKGLAGANEQYF. For the CDR3, the DNA is TGCAGTGCTAAGGGACTAGCGGGAGCAAACGAGCAGTACTTC.

This clonotype appeared a few times. At one boundary the junction diverges from the germline segment, which might be a read error. This sequence joins TRBV20-1 and TRBJ1-1; 10 nucleotides match TRBD1. The CDR3 extends over 16 amino acids. Germline values: CDR1 DFQATT, CDR2 SNEGSKA (reference sequence). CDR3 in DNA: TGCAGTGCTAGCCCTAGACAGGGGGCAGTGAAAACTGAAGCTTTCTTT. Encoded protein: CSASPRQGAVKTEAFF.

With regard to this clonotype: At one boundary the junction diverges from the germline segment, which might be a read error. V usage is TRBV10-3 and J usage is TRBJ1-1, with 8 positions matching TRBD1. The length of the CDR3 is 14 residues. Germline lookup yields CDR1 ENHRY and CDR2 SYGVKD. The DNA for the CDR3 is TGTGCCATCAGGGAGTCAGGGGGCTACACTGAAGCTTTCTTT. Its translation is CAIRESGGYTEAFF.

This clonotype came up a few times. The V gene is TRBV7-2, the J gene TRBJ2-7, with D possibly being TRBD2 (5 bases). The germline CDR1 and CDR2 sequences are SGHTA and FQGNSA. The CDR3 is 14 residues long. V was pared by 2 bases and J by 2 bases, with 10 bases between. The CDR3 DNA sequence: TGTGCCAGCAGCTTATACGGGGTGGCCTACGAGCAGTACTTC. Translated: CASSLYGVAYEQYF.

This clonotype occurred many times. The chain employs TRBV20-1 and TRBJ1-5; no reliable D call. The V and J ends lost 3 bases and 0 bases respectively, with 9 bases between them. The CDR3 has 14 amino acids. From germline, CDR1 is DFQATT and CDR2 SNEGSKA (reference sequence). Written as DNA, the CDR3 is TGCAGTGCTAGGGATATGTATAGCAATCAGCCCCAGCATTTT. Protein: CSARDMYSNQPQHF.

The chain joins TRBV18 to TRBJ2-5; D gene unclear. The CDR3 has 12 amino acids. V shed 0 bases and J shed 6 bases, with 5 bases lying between them. The germline CDR1 and CDR2 sequences are KGHSH and LQKENI. The CDR3 loop reads CASSPPLQTQYF. The CDR3, as DNA: TGTGCCAGCTCACCACCGCTACAGACCCAGTACTTC.

There are a few counts of this clonotype. J is TRBJ1-2 and V is TRBV19, with 10 bases fitting TRBD1. Germline CDR1 is LNHDA and CDR2 is SQIVND (reference sequence). The junction had 10 bases not matched to a gene; V was cut back by 4 bases and J by 8 bases. This CDR3 is built from 15 residues. The CDR3 coding sequence is TGTGCCAGTAGTACCTCGACAGGGGGCTCGAAAGGCTACACCTTC. Its translation: CASSTSTGGSKGYTF.

The chain is built from TRBV7-9 and TRBJ1-2; D is uncertain. V dropped 3 bases and J dropped 7 bases, with 9 bases sitting between them. The CDR3 extends over 12 amino acids. Germline V gene data show CDR1 as SEHNR and CDR2 as FQNEAQ (reference sequence). CDR3: CASSLAGSGYTF. CDR3 bases: TGTGCCAGCAGCTTGGCGGGCAGTGGCTACACCTTC.

This clonotype appeared many times. The chain recombines TRBV6-6 with TRBJ2-1, with 7 positions matching TRBD1. The germline CDR1 and CDR2 sequences are MNHNY and SVGAGI (reference sequence). V dropped 2 bases and J dropped 14; count of bases not matched to a gene: 3. The length of the CDR3 is 11 residues. The CDR3 nucleotides read TGTGCCAGCAGTTACGGACAGGAAAAGTTCTTC. Translated: CASSYGQEKFF.

The chain uses TRBV5-1 and TRBJ1-1, with 7 positions matching TRBD1. V gave up 4 bases and J gave up 8 bases; unmatched junction bases: 5. The CDR3 sequence is 12 residues long. Germline lookup yields CDR1 SGHRS and CDR2 YFSETQ. The CDR3 spells CASSPGGQEAFF. The CDR3 bases are TGCGCCAGCAGCCCAGGGGGACAAGAAGCTTTCTTT. The variable domain in full, completed from reference TRBV5-1 and TRBJ1-1, reads KAGVTQTPRYLIKTRGQQVTLSCSPISGHRSVSWYQQTPGQGLQFLFEYFSETQRNKGNFPGRFSGRQFSNSRSEMNVSTLELGDSALYLCASSPGGQEAFFGQGTRLTVV.